Reported below is one T cell receptor beta chain. Antigen unknown. The sample originates from a study of shared clonotypes between healthy human individuals. General observations from the study: In contrast to clonotypes shared by all four donors, non-shared clonotypes had lower generation probabilities. Sequencing depth was expected to influence donor clonotype sharing.

Profiled with immunoSEQ multiplex PCR; TCRdb holds only in-frame clones, not every one. The sample comprises 2,100,000 or so clones, almost 96% of which are singletons, and approximately 0.13% rests with the top ten. The sample consisted of naive CD4+ T cells sorted from blood. Indicated subset: CD45RA+ positively selected. The TCR originated in a man aged 18 to 35 in good health.

The CDR3 reads CASSLVQGPFSNQPQHF. The CDR3 bases are TGCGCCAGCAGCTTGGTACAGGGCCCCTTTAGCAATCAGCCCCAGCATTTT. The V and J genes are TRBV5-1 and TRBJ1-5, with D maybe TRBD1 (6 bases). V was pared by 0 bases and J by 0 bases, with 13 bases between. The CDR3 is made up of 17 amino acids. Germline values: CDR1 SGHRS, CDR2 YFSETQ.